This entry lists 6 T cell receptor beta chains sequenced from one sample in a study of technical replicates of blood from a handful of donors. TCRdb keeps only in-frame clones here, not all; method: immunoSEQ multiplex PCR. The sample has 40,000 to 60,000 clones, roughly 86% seen once; the top ten hold approximately 5.4%. The specimen was PBMCs. Every receptor here comes from a human donor in good health. Some clones in this sample may be carry-over from other donors' samples.

The chain couples TRBV18 to TRBJ1-1; D ambiguous. V was shortened by 3 bases and J by 4 bases, with 15 bases between the two germline ends. The CDR3 loop spans 15 amino acids. The germline V gene encodes CDR1 KGHSH and CDR2 LQKENI. The CDR3 protein is CASSPWAAQGTEAFF. DNA of the CDR3: TGTGCCAGCTCACCTTGGGCCGCGCAAGGCACTGAAGCTTTCTTT.

V usage is TRBV5-1 and J usage is TRBJ2-5, with 8 positions matching TRBD2. This CDR3 contains 15 residues. V was pared by 1 base and J by 5 bases, with 7 bases of the junction left unmatched. Germline CDR1 is SGHRS and CDR2 is YFSETQ. The CDR3 DNA is TGCGCCAGCAGCTTGATGGCGGGGGGCGGGGAGACCCAGTACTTC. This gives the protein CASSLMAGGGETQYF.

The chain recombines TRBV5-1 with TRBJ2-5; TRBD2 matches 8 bases. Germline V gives CDR1 SGHRS, CDR2 YFSETQ. J lost 3 bases, V lost 2 bases, and 9 bases had no gene match. The CDR3 runs 16 residues. CDR3 coding DNA: TGCGCCAGCAGCTTAGGCCGTACTAGCGGAAAAGAGACCCAGTACTTC. Amino acids: CASSLGRTSGKETQYF.

This clone showed up just a few times. The CDR3 reads CASSLEPIWDTQYF. CDR3 coding DNA: TGTGCCAGCAGCTTGGAGCCAATATGGGATACGCAGTATTTT. The chain uses TRBV7-9 and TRBJ2-3; D unresolved. Trimming cost V 3 bases and J 6 bases, with 13 bases left between them. This CDR3 spans 14 amino acids. The germline V gene has CDR1 SEHNR and CDR2 FQNEAQ (reference sequence).

This clone was recorded only once. The chain recombines TRBV4-2 with TRBJ2-1, with TRBD2 matching over 10 bases. CDR3 length: 18 residues. CDR1 is LGHNA and CDR2 is YNFKEQ in the germline V gene. V trimming: 3 bases; J trimming: 6 bases; junction bases outside the gene matches: 14. The CDR3 spells CASSQDAIWTSGVNEQFF. The CDR3 bases are TGTGCCAGCAGCCAGGATGCCATTTGGACTAGCGGAGTCAATGAGCAGTTCTTC.

This chain links TRBV19 with TRBJ2-3; D unresolved. The V end lost 6 bases, the J end lost 5 bases, and 18 bases lay between the germline ends. CDR3 length: 15 amino acids. Looked up from germline, CDR1 is LNHDA and CDR2 is SQIVND (reference sequence). The CDR3 loop is CASRPSLAAEDTQYF. The CDR3 DNA sequence: TGTGCCAGTAGGCCCTCCTTGGCTGCAGAAGATACGCAGTATTTT.